This T cell receptor (beta chain) came from a study of blood T cell repertoires in COVID-19. Study overall: Material from acute and convalescent COVID-19 was sourced from the United States, Italy and Spain. Sources were T cells, B-cell-depleted T cells, or PBMCs; the material itself was cDNA or gDNA.

Germline V gene sequence: CDR1 SSHAT, CDR2 FNYEAQ (reference sequence). There are 15 residues in the CDR3. V was cut by 0 bases and J by 4 bases, with 9 bases left in between. Sequencing used immunoSEQ multiplex PCR; TCRdb keeps in-frame clones, though not all of them. The sample yields 280,000 or so clones, about 85% seen once. The chain recombines TRBV7-7 with TRBJ2-2; tentatively, D is TRBD1 (5 bases). Sequenced material: peripheral blood. The source of this sequence is a human donor in a cohort sampled during active COVID-19. The CDR3 spells CASSLARGGTGELFF. CDR3 coding DNA: TGTGCCAGCAGCTTAGCAAGGGGCGGCACCGGGGAGCTGTTTTTT.